Given below is one T cell receptor (beta chain) in context. Its cognate antigen has yet to be identified. No much larger clone is present one base from it, and per-base qualities are unavailable. The data were taken from a study of shared clonotypes between healthy human individuals (dated by TCRdb to the early 2020s). At the level of the whole study: A few men and a couple of women, aged 18 to 49 years, made up the cohort. Leukapheresis yielded between about 0.85 and 10 billion PBMCs per donor. For each donor, three plates each were used for CD4 naive and CD4 memory, two plates were used for CD8 naive, and one plate was used for CD8 memory. Libraries were prepared and TCR repertoires were sequenced by different laboratories using diverse techniques, in order to increase sequencing depth and limit assay-specific biases. To estimate repertoire size and how much clonotypes are shared between individuals, the study performed deep sequencing of blood TCR repertoires from a few healthy adults.

TCR CDR3 regions were amplified from genomic DNA by multiplex PCR using the deep immunoSEQ assay. Genomic DNA extracted from each cell subset was distributed evenly over all wells of several immunoSEQ 96-well plates, and each plate served as one replicate. For sorted subsets, each replicate PCR was loaded with 200 ng genomic DNA, equivalent to some 31,000 T cell genomes. Purified libraries were quantified with a Qubit 3.0 fluorometer, sized on a Bioanalyzer 2100, and re-quantified with the KAPA Library Quantification kit. Every immunoSEQ 96-well plate was sequenced on a separate single-read 150-cycle Illumina NextSeq 550 flow cell. The published analysis was carried out like this. Because the immunoSEQ output included only junctional sequences and no quality scores, the filtering could not be the same as the filtering used for full-length reads. Sequences were annotated with PyIR, a Python wrapper for IgBLAST v1.9, and V/J genes and CDR3 were assigned using IMGT germline references. Any read was removed if the V/J assignment was weak (E-value above 1e-6), the CDR3 was missing, or the read contained stop codons, out-of-frame junctions, or ambiguous translated residues. V3J clonotypes were defined by identical inferred V gene, J gene, and CDR3 amino acid sequence. Percentage overlap between repertoires was computed as shared unique clonotypes divided by the size of the smaller repertoire. Repertoire richness was assessed with RTK rarefaction, the Chao1 estimator, and Recon v2.1 estimates of unobserved clonotypes. Generation probabilities were computed with OLGA for all TCRbeta clonotypes obtained by the gDNA method from four donors. Here the immuneACCESS table is served through TCRdb, limited to in-frame sequences with V and J called. Missing clones are a known gap in these copies; in checked studies unresolved V genes cover under half, and the rest lacks a known reason. V and J calls and clone size are given by that table; D and trimming were obtained from the DNA. The sample table lists approximately 2.4 million clones, about 94% of them with a count of one. The ten largest clones add up to less than 0.15% of the sample.

The donors were healthy, HIV-negative adults who had no recently reported acute infections or vaccinations. Every donor was a Caucasian adult living in Nashville, Tennessee, USA. CD4+ T cells were enriched by magnetic negative selection; naive cells were then positively selected on CD45RA, and the negative fraction formed the memory subset. Blood was collected by leukapheresis, and PBMCs were isolated by Ficoll-Histopaque density gradient centrifugation and then cryopreserved in liquid nitrogen vapor phase. Analytical flow cytometry was used to check the purity and quantity of each magnetically sorted T cell population. Each sorted fraction had its genomic DNA isolated and then quantified by UV absorbance on a Nanodrop 2000c. According to the germline V gene, CDR1 reads SNHLY and CDR2 reads FYNNEI. From cysteine to phenylalanine, the CDR3 is 14 amino acids long. Of the read, only the CDR3 DNA is kept; its 42 bases are in frame from base 1. The germline V end is reduced by 5 bases and the J end by 4 bases; junction bases left unmatched: 5.

General findings and caveats noted by the study authors: Across a few donors, about 4.5% of naive CD4, roughly 3.3% of naive CD8, under 2.5% of memory CD4, and over 0.35% of memory CD8 clonotypes were shared. Because the study included a small number of donors, the genetic and exposure-history diversity represented was limited. Even with the large sequencing depth, rarefaction of the sorted-subset datasets indicated that sequencing was incomplete. Based on pairwise subsampling, the degree of clonotype sharing among donors was expected to be affected by sequencing depth. Compared with non-shared clonotypes, clonotypes shared by all four sorted-subset donors had higher generation probabilities. Larger estimated clonotype richness was generally found for naive subsets than for memory subsets. Sampling was restricted to blood, and TCR repertoires in tissues likely differ from the TCR repertoires found in blood.

The chain was built from TRBV2 and TRBJ1-3; TRBD1 aligns with 7 central bases. The sequenced sample was naive CD4+ T cells sorted from blood. Reading the label with the study, this specimen's cell subset or site is: CD45RA+ positively selected. This TCR derives from a man aged 18 to 29 in good health. CDR3 protein: CASSLTGVGNTIYF. The DNA sequence is as follows: TGTGCCAGCAGTTTAACAGGGGTAGGAAACACCATATATTTT. This CDR3, with the reference TRBV2 and TRBJ1-3 proteins standing in past its ends, gives the full variable domain EPEVTQTPSHQVTQMGQEVILRCVPISNHLYFYWYRQILGQKVEFLVSFYNNEISEKSEIFDDQFSVERPDGSNFTLKIRSTKLEDSAMYFCASSLTGVGNTIYFGEGSWLTVV.